The clone carrying this T cell receptor beta chain was seen only a few times. No antigen is known for it. Trimming cost V 2 bases and J 1 base; bases outside gene matches: 1. Germline loops: CDR1 MNHEY, CDR2 SVGAGI. The CDR3 has 15 residues. The data belong to a study of cytomegalovirus exposure and HLA in healthy donors. Study outcomes and limitations: An observed cluster of highly shared sequence variants was recorded as a likely sequencing artifact. By HLA locus, TCR association rates varied in a later analysis, with DRB1 showing the most and HLA-C the fewest. 150 to 200 TCR beta chains were listed as cytomegalovirus-associated.

PCR primers comprised 60 Vbeta and 13 Jbeta primers. The assay was immunoSEQ multiplex PCR, and TCRdb's table has in-frame clones only and misses some. The table includes tens of thousands of clones, roughly two thirds detected once. The specimen sequenced was PBMCs. V gene TRBV6-5 combines with J gene TRBJ2-4; 8 bases align to TRBD1. The source of this sequence is a man in his sixties in good health and CMV-seropositive. CDR3 protein: CASSYGQGAKNIQYF. The CDR3, as DNA: TGTGCCAGCAGTTACGGACAGGGCGCCAAAAACATTCAGTACTTC.